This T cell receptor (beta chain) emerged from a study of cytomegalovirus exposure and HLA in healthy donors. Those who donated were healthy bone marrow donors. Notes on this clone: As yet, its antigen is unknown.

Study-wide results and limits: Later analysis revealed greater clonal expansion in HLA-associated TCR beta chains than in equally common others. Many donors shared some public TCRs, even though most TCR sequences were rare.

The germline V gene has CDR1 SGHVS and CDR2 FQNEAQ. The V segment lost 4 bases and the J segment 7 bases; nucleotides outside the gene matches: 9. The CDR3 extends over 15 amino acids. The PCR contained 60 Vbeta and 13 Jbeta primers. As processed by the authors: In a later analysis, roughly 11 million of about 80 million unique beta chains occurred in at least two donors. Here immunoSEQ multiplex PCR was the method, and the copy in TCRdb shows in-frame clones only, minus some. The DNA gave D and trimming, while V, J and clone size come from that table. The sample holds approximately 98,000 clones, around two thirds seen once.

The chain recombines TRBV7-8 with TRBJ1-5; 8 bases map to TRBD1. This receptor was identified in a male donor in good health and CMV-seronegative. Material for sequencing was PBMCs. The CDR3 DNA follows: TGTGCCAGCAGCTGGGACAGGACATTTAGACAGCCCCAGCATTTT. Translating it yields CASSWDRTFRQPQHF. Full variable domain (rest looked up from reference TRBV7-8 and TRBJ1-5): GAGVSQSPRYKVAKRGQDVALRCDPISGHVSLFWYQQALGQGPEFLTYFQNEAQLDKSGLPSDRFFAERPEGSVSTLKIQRTQQEDSAVYLCASSWDRTFRQPQHFGDGTRLSIL.